Given below is one TCR beta chain in context. No antigen is known for it. Only CD45RO-negative cells positively selected for CCR7 counted as naive CD8 cells, so terminally differentiated effector memory CD45RA+ cells were excluded. The donor cohort consisted entirely of Caucasian adults residing in Nashville, Tennessee. In the sorted-subset replicate PCRs, around 200 ng DNA, around 32,000 T cell genomes, was used. Data came from immunoSEQ multiplex PCR; TCRdb stores just in-frame clones and leaves some out. The profile covers about 2 million clones, with approximately 94% appearing a single time and 1.2% taken by the ten largest. These data are taken from a study of shared clonotypes between healthy human individuals. Findings of the study overall: Clonotype sharing across donors was expected to vary with sequencing depth.

This receptor was taken from a man aged 18 to 30 in good health. Material: naive CD8+ T cells sorted from blood.

The CDR3: CASSSTGGLLDQYF. CDR3 nucleotide sequence: TGTGCCAGCAGTTCGACAGGGGGACTACTAGACCAGTACTTC. The gene calls are TRBV7-8 and TRBJ2-7; 9 bases map to TRBD1. V lost 6 bases and J lost 10; bases outside the gene matches: 13. The length of the CDR3 is 14 residues. CDR1 SGHVS and CDR2 FQNEAQ come from the germline V gene.